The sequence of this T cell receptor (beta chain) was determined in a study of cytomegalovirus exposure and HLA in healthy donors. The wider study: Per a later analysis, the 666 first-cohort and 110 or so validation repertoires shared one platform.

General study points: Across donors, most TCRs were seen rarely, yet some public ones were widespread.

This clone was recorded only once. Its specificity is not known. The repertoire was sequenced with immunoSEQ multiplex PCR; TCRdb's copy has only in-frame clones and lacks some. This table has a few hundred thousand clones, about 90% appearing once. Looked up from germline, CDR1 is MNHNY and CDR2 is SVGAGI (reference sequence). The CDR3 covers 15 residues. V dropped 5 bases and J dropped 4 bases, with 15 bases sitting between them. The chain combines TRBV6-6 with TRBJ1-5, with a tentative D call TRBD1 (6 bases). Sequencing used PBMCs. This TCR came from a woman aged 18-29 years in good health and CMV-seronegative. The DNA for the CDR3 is TGTGCCAGCAGTGAGGCCGGACAGACAAATCAGCCCCAGCATTTT. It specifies CASSEAGQTNQPQHF.